These T cell receptor beta chains were read from a single sample in a study of cytomegalovirus exposure and HLA in healthy donors. Sequencing used immunoSEQ multiplex PCR; TCRdb keeps in-frame clones, though not all of them. The profile shows around 150,000 clones, roughly 80% of them singletons. The source material was PBMCs. Receptors were obtained from a man younger than 35 in good health and CMV-seronegative. Each CDR3 is given with its conserved first and last residue. Each record gives: V gene, D gene, clone size, J gene, CDR3 protein, CDR3 DNA. D genes are given only for firm matches. Clone size is shown for a subset of rows, as once, few, many or a class of expanded clone.

V gene: TRBV7-9; D gene: TRBD2; clone size: .; J gene: TRBJ2-5; CDR3 protein: CASSRISGRAGETQYF; CDR3 DNA: TGTGCCAGCAGCCGAATAAGCGGGAGGGCCGGGGAGACCCAGTACTTC
V gene: TRBV15; D gene: .; clone size: .; J gene: TRBJ2-2; CDR3 protein: CATSRGQVNTGELFF; CDR3 DNA: TGTGCCACCAGCAGAGGACAGGTGAACACCGGGGAGCTGTTTTTT
V gene: TRBV27; D gene: TRBD1; clone size: .; J gene: TRBJ1-1; CDR3 protein: CASNIHRGTEAFF; CDR3 DNA: TGTGCCAGCAACATACACAGGGGCACTGAAGCTTTCTTT
V gene: TRBV6-1; D gene: .; clone size: .; J gene: TRBJ2-7; CDR3 protein: CASRDSKDYEQYF; CDR3 DNA: TGTGCCAGCAGGGACAGCAAAGACTACGAGCAGTACTTC
V gene: TRBV18; D gene: TRBD1; clone size: medium-sized; J gene: TRBJ1-1; CDR3 protein: CASSPGQGQVNFF; CDR3 DNA: TGTGCCAGCTCACCGGGACAGGGTCAAGTGAATTTCTTT
V gene: TRBV4-2; D gene: TRBD2; clone size: few; J gene: TRBJ2-1; CDR3 protein: CASSQEPSGGADEQFF; CDR3 DNA: TGTGCCAGCAGCCAAGAACCTAGCGGGGGGGCCGATGAGCAGTTCTTC
V gene: TRBV4-1; D gene: .; clone size: .; J gene: TRBJ2-1; CDR3 protein: CASSQVPLSQNPYNEQFF; CDR3 DNA: TGCGCCAGCAGCCAAGTGCCCCTCTCTCAGAACCCCTACAATGAGCAGTTCTTC
V gene: TRBV27; D gene: .; clone size: .; J gene: TRBJ2-7; CDR3 protein: CASSRTQDRTSYEQYF; CDR3 DNA: TGTGCCAGCAGCCGAACCCAGGACAGAACCTCCTACGAGCAGTACTTC
V gene: TRBV28; D gene: TRBD1; clone size: .; J gene: TRBJ1-5; CDR3 protein: CASLGTGGNQPQHF; CDR3 DNA: TGTGCCAGCCTAGGGACAGGGGGCAATCAGCCCCAGCATTTT
V gene: TRBV4-1; D gene: TRBD1; clone size: .; J gene: TRBJ2-5; CDR3 protein: CASSPAGTGGSVETQYF; CDR3 DNA: TGCGCCAGCAGCCCCGCCGGGACAGGGGGCTCGGTAGAGACCCAGTACTTC
V gene: TRBV7-9; D gene: .; clone size: .; J gene: TRBJ2-7; CDR3 protein: CASSLQESEQYF; CDR3 DNA: TGTGCCAGCAGCTTACAGGAAAGCGAGCAGTACTTC
V gene: TRBV27; D gene: TRBD2; clone size: few; J gene: TRBJ2-1; CDR3 protein: CASSLRLAGYNEQFF; CDR3 DNA: TGTGCCAGCAGTTTACGACTAGCGGGGTATAATGAGCAGTTCTTC
V gene: TRBV2; D gene: .; clone size: few; J gene: TRBJ2-1; CDR3 protein: CASSVRGSYNEQFF; CDR3 DNA: TGTGCCAGCAGTGTACGGGGTTCCTACAATGAGCAGTTCTTC
V gene: TRBV7-8; D gene: TRBD1; clone size: .; J gene: TRBJ2-5; CDR3 protein: CASSLDRRETQYF; CDR3 DNA: TGTGCCAGCAGCTTGGACAGGCGCGAGACCCAGTACTTC
V gene: TRBV5-1; D gene: .; clone size: once; J gene: TRBJ1-2; CDR3 protein: CASSPGGGVIYGYTF; CDR3 DNA: TGCGCCAGCAGCCCCGGGGGGGGTGTGATCTATGGCTACACCTTC
V gene: TRBV5-6; D gene: .; clone size: .; J gene: TRBJ2-7; CDR3 protein: CASSLALDGRMQTYEQYF; CDR3 DNA: TGTGCCAGCAGCTTGGCTTTGGACGGGAGAATGCAGACCTACGAGCAGTACTTC
V gene: TRBV13; D gene: .; clone size: .; J gene: TRBJ2-7; CDR3 protein: CASSFLALSDEQYF; CDR3 DNA: TGTGCCAGCAGCTTCCTAGCGCTCTCCGACGAGCAGTACTTC
V gene: TRBV6-5; D gene: .; clone size: .; J gene: TRBJ1-5; CDR3 protein: CASSYVSDQPQHF; CDR3 DNA: TGTGCCAGCAGTTACGTTAGCGATCAGCCCCAGCATTTT
V gene: TRBV6-5; D gene: TRBD1; clone size: .; J gene: TRBJ2-7; CDR3 protein: CASSFRDRYYEQYF; CDR3 DNA: TGTGCCAGCAGTTTCAGGGACAGGTACTACGAGCAGTACTTC
V gene: TRBV6-5; D gene: TRBD1; clone size: .; J gene: TRBJ1-5; CDR3 protein: CASSQQGNQPQHF; CDR3 DNA: TGTGCCAGCAGCCAACAGGGGAATCAGCCCCAGCATTTT
V gene: TRBV5-4; D gene: TRBD1; clone size: .; J gene: TRBJ2-2; CDR3 protein: CASSVGQGWTGELFF; CDR3 DNA: TGTGCCAGCAGCGTGGGACAGGGATGGACCGGGGAGCTGTTTTTT
V gene: TRBV2; D gene: TRBD1; clone size: .; J gene: TRBJ2-1; CDR3 protein: CATQGQGGGEQFF; CDR3 DNA: TGTGCCACACAGGGACAGGGAGGGGGTGAGCAGTTCTTC
V gene: TRBV6-6; D gene: .; clone size: .; J gene: TRBJ1-5; CDR3 protein: CASSLAVGNQPQHF; CDR3 DNA: TGTGCCAGCAGCCTGGCGGTTGGCAATCAGCCCCAGCATTTT
V gene: TRBV7-8; D gene: .; clone size: .; J gene: TRBJ2-1; CDR3 protein: CASSPLTPGFGDEQFF; CDR3 DNA: TGTGCCAGCAGCCCTCTTACCCCGGGGTTTGGCGATGAGCAGTTCTTC
V gene: TRBV4-1; D gene: .; clone size: .; J gene: TRBJ1-5; CDR3 protein: CASSQVGGGGQPQHF; CDR3 DNA: TGCGCCAGCAGCCAAGTAGGCGGGGGCGGTCAGCCCCAGCATTTT
V gene: TRBV7-8; D gene: TRBD2; clone size: .; J gene: TRBJ2-3; CDR3 protein: CASSPRGGGGTDTQYF; CDR3 DNA: TGTGCCAGCAGCCCACGGGGGGGCGGGGGCACAGATACGCAGTATTTT
V gene: TRBV5-1; D gene: TRBD1; clone size: .; J gene: TRBJ2-1; CDR3 protein: CASSSGQGSEQFF; CDR3 DNA: TGCGCCAGCAGCTCAGGACAGGGTAGTGAGCAGTTCTTC
V gene: TRBV7-2; D gene: .; clone size: .; J gene: TRBJ2-2; CDR3 protein: CASSFPGYTYTGELFF; CDR3 DNA: TGTGCCAGCAGCTTCCCAGGGTATACTTACACCGGGGAGCTGTTTTTT
V gene: TRBV5-8; D gene: TRBD2; clone size: .; J gene: TRBJ2-3; CDR3 protein: CASSFSGRLTDTQYF; CDR3 DNA: TGTGCCAGCAGCTTCTCCGGGAGGCTAACAGATACGCAGTATTTT
V gene: TRBV4-2; D gene: .; clone size: once; J gene: TRBJ1-5; CDR3 protein: CASSQPGRDQPQHF; CDR3 DNA: TGTGCCAGCAGCCAACCAGGGAGGGATCAGCCCCAGCATTTT
V gene: TRBV19; D gene: TRBD1; clone size: .; J gene: TRBJ1-2; CDR3 protein: CASSMAGQGVGGYTF; CDR3 DNA: TGTGCCAGTAGTATGGCAGGACAGGGTGTCGGTGGCTACACCTTC
V gene: TRBV12-1; D gene: .; clone size: .; J gene: TRBJ1-2; CDR3 protein: CASSAGTQRNIGYTF; CDR3 DNA: TGTGCCAGCAGCGCCGGGACACAAAGAAACATTGGCTACACCTTC
V gene: TRBV7-9; D gene: .; clone size: .; J gene: TRBJ1-1; CDR3 protein: CASSLRAEAFF; CDR3 DNA: TGTGCCAGCAGCTTGAGGGCTGAAGCTTTCTTT
V gene: TRBV9; D gene: TRBD1; clone size: .; J gene: TRBJ2-1; CDR3 protein: CASSVGGQGNEQFF; CDR3 DNA: TGTGCCAGCAGCGTAGGGGGACAGGGCAATGAGCAGTTCTTC
V gene: TRBV7-2; D gene: .; clone size: .; J gene: TRBJ2-3; CDR3 protein: CASSLEEVGRGADTQYF; CDR3 DNA: TGTGCCAGCAGCTTAGAGGAGGTCGGGAGAGGGGCAGATACGCAGTATTTT
V gene: TRBV28; D gene: TRBD2; clone size: .; J gene: TRBJ2-7; CDR3 protein: CASSSPTGTSGRAYEQYF; CDR3 DNA: TGTGCCAGCAGTTCCCCTACCGGGACTAGCGGGAGGGCCTACGAGCAGTACTTC
V gene: TRBV7-9; D gene: .; clone size: .; J gene: TRBJ1-1; CDR3 protein: CASRKGQSNTEAFF; CDR3 DNA: TGTGCCAGCAGAAAGGGGCAGAGTAACACTGAAGCTTTCTTT
V gene: TRBV5-1; D gene: TRBD1; clone size: once; J gene: TRBJ2-5; CDR3 protein: CASSSGTGGETQYF; CDR3 DNA: TGCGCCAGCAGTTCCGGGACAGGGGGCGAGACCCAGTACTTC
V gene: TRBV10-3; D gene: .; clone size: .; J gene: TRBJ1-6; CDR3 protein: CAPLAGGPYNSPLHF; CDR3 DNA: TGTGCCCCTCTCGCCGGGGGGCCCTATAATTCACCCCTCCACTTT
V gene: TRBV5-8; D gene: .; clone size: few; J gene: TRBJ2-5; CDR3 protein: CASSLLFETQYF; CDR3 DNA: TGTGCCAGCAGCTTGCTATTCGAGACCCAGTACTTC
V gene: TRBV29-1; D gene: TRBD1; clone size: .; J gene: TRBJ1-4; CDR3 protein: CSVSQGAGEKLFF; CDR3 DNA: TGCAGCGTATCACAGGGGGCAGGTGAAAAACTGTTTTTT
V gene: TRBV18; D gene: .; clone size: .; J gene: TRBJ2-3; CDR3 protein: CASSPRKGAADTQYF; CDR3 DNA: TGTGCCAGCTCACCACGAAAAGGGGCCGCAGATACGCAGTATTTT
V gene: TRBV2; D gene: .; clone size: .; J gene: TRBJ1-5; CDR3 protein: CASSDGDRPQHF; CDR3 DNA: TGTGCCAGCAGTGACGGGGATCGGCCCCAGCATTTT
V gene: TRBV7-8; D gene: .; clone size: .; J gene: TRBJ1-1; CDR3 protein: CASSWQGQVNTEAFF; CDR3 DNA: TGTGCCAGCAGTTGGCAGGGCCAGGTGAACACTGAAGCTTTCTTT
V gene: TRBV7-3; D gene: TRBD2; clone size: few; J gene: TRBJ2-3; CDR3 protein: CASSLGLAGGGTQYF; CDR3 DNA: TGTGCCAGCAGCTTAGGGTTGGCGGGAGGGGGGACGCAGTATTTT
V gene: TRBV7-5; D gene: .; clone size: .; J gene: TRBJ1-5; CDR3 protein: CVRSPRGGPAGSNQPQHF; CDR3 DNA: TGTGTCAGAAGCCCCCGGGGGGGTCCGGCAGGGAGCAATCAGCCCCAGCATTTT
V gene: TRBV23-1; D gene: .; clone size: .; J gene: TRBJ1-1; CDR3 protein: CAYQALTEAFF; CDR3 DNA: TGCGCCTATCAGGCATTGACTGAAGCTTTCTTT
V gene: TRBV19; D gene: TRBD1; clone size: .; J gene: TRBJ1-1; CDR3 protein: CASSGRQGRTEAFF; CDR3 DNA: TGTGCCAGTAGCGGACGACAGGGCAGAACTGAAGCTTTCTTT
V gene: TRBV28; D gene: TRBD1; clone size: .; J gene: TRBJ1-1; CDR3 protein: CASSKPGGLHTEAFF; CDR3 DNA: TGTGCCAGCAGTAAACCAGGGGGTCTGCACACTGAAGCTTTCTTT
V gene: TRBV11-3; D gene: .; clone size: .; J gene: TRBJ2-1; CDR3 protein: CASSRNSGNEQFF; CDR3 DNA: TGTGCCAGCAGCCGGAACTCAGGAAATGAGCAGTTCTTC
V gene: TRBV12-5; D gene: TRBD1; clone size: once; J gene: TRBJ2-5; CDR3 protein: CASGLDRGGVETQYF; CDR3 DNA: TGTGCTAGTGGTTTGGACAGGGGTGGTGTGGAGACCCAGTACTTC
V gene: TRBV2; D gene: .; clone size: .; J gene: TRBJ2-1; CDR3 protein: CASSELELTYNEQFF; CDR3 DNA: TGTGCCAGCAGTGAGCTGGAGCTGACCTACAATGAGCAGTTCTTC
V gene: TRBV5-4; D gene: TRBD2; clone size: .; J gene: TRBJ2-3; CDR3 protein: CASSFDGGRADTQYF; CDR3 DNA: TGTGCCAGCAGCTTTGACGGGGGGAGGGCAGATACGCAGTATTTT
V gene: TRBV6-6; D gene: TRBD1; clone size: .; J gene: TRBJ1-1; CDR3 protein: CASSDRVDTEAFF; CDR3 DNA: TGTGCCAGCAGTGACAGGGTGGACACTGAAGCTTTCTTT
V gene: TRBV10-3; D gene: .; clone size: .; J gene: TRBJ2-5; CDR3 protein: CAIGEGAETQYF; CDR3 DNA: TGTGCCATCGGGGAAGGGGCAGAGACCCAGTACTTC
V gene: TRBV7-2; D gene: TRBD1; clone size: .; J gene: TRBJ2-7; CDR3 protein: CASSSDRASSYEQYF; CDR3 DNA: TGTGCCAGCAGCTCCGACAGGGCAAGCTCCTACGAGCAGTACTTC
V gene: TRBV28; D gene: TRBD2; clone size: .; J gene: TRBJ2-7; CDR3 protein: CASSFPSSGSYEQYF; CDR3 DNA: TGTGCCAGCAGTTTCCCGTCTAGCGGCTCCTACGAGCAGTACTTC
V gene: TRBV18; D gene: TRBD1; clone size: once; J gene: TRBJ1-5; CDR3 protein: CASSPITGGRQPQHF; CDR3 DNA: TGTGCCAGCTCACCAATAACAGGGGGGAGACAGCCCCAGCATTTT
V gene: TRBV27; D gene: TRBD1; clone size: .; J gene: TRBJ2-5; CDR3 protein: CASRLSFTGGEETQYF; CDR3 DNA: TGTGCCAGCAGGCTTTCATTCACAGGGGGCGAAGAGACCCAGTACTTC